This T cell receptor beta chain was recorded in a study of regulatory T cells in long-lasting Graves disease. Germline CDR1 is KGHDR and CDR2 is SFDVKD. V trimming: 4 bases; J trimming: 6 bases; junction bases outside the gene matches: 7. The CDR3 runs 15 residues. Study findings and constraints: Persistent disease preferred TRBV28, TRBJ1-2 and TRBJ2-5; new disease, TRBV20-1 and TRBJ2-1.

Time point in this sample: newly diagnosed GD, antithyroid drugs for less than 3 months. PBMC RNA served as the TCR library source. Clinicians diagnosed Graves' disease using American Thyroid Association guidelines. Arm-PCR of CDR3 regions and iRepertoire HTBI primers were the basis on which TCR beta libraries were built. Per the authors' pipeline: In the combined samples, 62 TRBV and 11 to 15 TRBJ segments were identified. TCRdb ran MiXCR on the multiplex PCR reads and lists one entry per CDR3 protein. TCRdb, not the authors, supplied the V and J calls. The sample carries around 480,000 distinct CDR3 sequences, about 16% recorded once. This clonotype was detected ten times or more. Antigen unknown. These data also formed part of another study, on T cells in Graves' hyperthyroidism and ophthalmopathy. That work adds: Patients showing uncontrolled infection, other autoimmune disease, pregnancy or lactation were ineligible.

This receptor was identified in a man aged 35 to 55 with Graves disease. The source material was peripheral blood mononuclear cells (PBMCs), sampled at new diagnosis, from a patient treated with antithyroid drugs. This chain connects TRBV24-1 to TRBJ2-1; 8 bases agree with TRBD1. This chain's CDR3 is CATSDPGQALNEQFF. CDR3 coding DNA: TGTGCCACCAGTGACCCGGGACAGGCGCTCAATGAGCAGTTCTTC.